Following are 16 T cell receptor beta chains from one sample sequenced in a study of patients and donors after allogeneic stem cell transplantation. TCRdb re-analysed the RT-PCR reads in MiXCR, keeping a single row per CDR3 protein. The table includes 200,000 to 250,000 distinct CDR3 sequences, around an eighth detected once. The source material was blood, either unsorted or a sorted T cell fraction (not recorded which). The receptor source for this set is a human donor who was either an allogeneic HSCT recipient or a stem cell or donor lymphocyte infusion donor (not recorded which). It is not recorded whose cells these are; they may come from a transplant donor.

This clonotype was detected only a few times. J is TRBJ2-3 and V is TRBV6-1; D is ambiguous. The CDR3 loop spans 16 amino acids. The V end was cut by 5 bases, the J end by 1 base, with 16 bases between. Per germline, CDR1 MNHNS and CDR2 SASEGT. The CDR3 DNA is TGTGCCAGCAGTCACACCGGTATCACTCGCACAGATACGCAGTATTTT. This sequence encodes CASSHTGITRTDTQYF.

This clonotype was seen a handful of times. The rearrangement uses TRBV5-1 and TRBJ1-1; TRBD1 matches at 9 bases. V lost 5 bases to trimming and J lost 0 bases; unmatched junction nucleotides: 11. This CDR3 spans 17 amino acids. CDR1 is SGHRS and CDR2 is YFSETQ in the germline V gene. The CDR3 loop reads CASSPLGQGIMNTEAFF. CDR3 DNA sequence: TGCGCCAGCAGTCCCCTGGGACAGGGTATCATGAACACTGAAGCTTTCTTT. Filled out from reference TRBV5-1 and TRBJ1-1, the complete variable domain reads KAGVTQTPRYLIKTRGQQVTLSCSPISGHRSVSWYQQTPGQGLQFLFEYFSETQRNKGNFPGRFSGRQFSNSRSEMNVSTLELGDSALYLCASSPLGQGIMNTEAFFGQGTRLTVV.

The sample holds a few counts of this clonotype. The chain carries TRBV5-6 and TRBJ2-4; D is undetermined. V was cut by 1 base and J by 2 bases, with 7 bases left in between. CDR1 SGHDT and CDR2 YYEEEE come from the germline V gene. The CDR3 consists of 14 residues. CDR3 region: CASSLLGTKNIQYF. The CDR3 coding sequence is TGTGCCAGCAGCTTGCTGGGAACCAAAAACATTCAGTACTTC.

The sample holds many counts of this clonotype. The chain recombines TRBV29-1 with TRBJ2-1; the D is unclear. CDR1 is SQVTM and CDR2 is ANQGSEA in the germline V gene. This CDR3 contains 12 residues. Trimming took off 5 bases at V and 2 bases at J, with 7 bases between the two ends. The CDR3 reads CSVYRTYNEQFF. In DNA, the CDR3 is TGCAGCGTTTACAGAACCTACAATGAGCAGTTCTTC.

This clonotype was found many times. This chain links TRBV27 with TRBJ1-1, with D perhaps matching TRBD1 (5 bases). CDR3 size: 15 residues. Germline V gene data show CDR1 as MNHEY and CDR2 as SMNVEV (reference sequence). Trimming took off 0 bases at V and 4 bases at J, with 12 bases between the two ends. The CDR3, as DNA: TGTGCCAGCAGTTTATCTAGGGGTGGGGGCACTGAAGCTTTCTTT. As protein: CASSLSRGGGTEAFF.

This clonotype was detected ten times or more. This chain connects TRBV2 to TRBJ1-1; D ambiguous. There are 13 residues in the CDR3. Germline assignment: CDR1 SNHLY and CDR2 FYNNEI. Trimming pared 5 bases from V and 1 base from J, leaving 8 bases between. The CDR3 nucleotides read TGTGCCAGCAGTCGTACATGGAACACTGAAGCTTTCTTT. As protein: CASSRTWNTEAFF.

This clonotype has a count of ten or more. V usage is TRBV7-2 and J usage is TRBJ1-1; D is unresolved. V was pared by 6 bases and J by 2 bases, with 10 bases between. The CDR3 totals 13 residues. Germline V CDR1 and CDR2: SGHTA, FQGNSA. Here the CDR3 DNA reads TGTGCCAGCAGACGGGGTACCAACACTGAAGCTTTCTTT. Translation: CASRRGTNTEAFF.

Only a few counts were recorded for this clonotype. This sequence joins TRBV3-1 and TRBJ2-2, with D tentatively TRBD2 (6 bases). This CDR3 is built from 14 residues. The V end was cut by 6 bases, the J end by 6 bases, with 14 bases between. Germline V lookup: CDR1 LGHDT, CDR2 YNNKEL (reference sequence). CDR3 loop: CASSPAVAAGELFF. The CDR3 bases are TGTGCCAGCAGTCCGGCGGTAGCGGCCGGGGAGCTGTTTTTT.

CDR3 loop: CSVELVGNEQYF. CDR3 sequence (DNA): TGCAGCGTTGAGCTGGTCGGCAACGAGCAGTACTTC. This rearrangement joins TRBV29-1 to TRBJ2-7, with D hard to call. This CDR3 is 12 amino acids long. Trimming left V 3 bases short and J 5 bases short, with 11 bases between. Germline V gives CDR1 SQVTM, CDR2 ANQGSEA.

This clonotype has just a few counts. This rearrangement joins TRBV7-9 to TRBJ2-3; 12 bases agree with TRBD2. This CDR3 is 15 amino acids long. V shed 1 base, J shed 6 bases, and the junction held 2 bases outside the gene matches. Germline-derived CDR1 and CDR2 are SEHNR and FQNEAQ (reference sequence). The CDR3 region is CASSLGTSGVDTQYF. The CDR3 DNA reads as TGTGCCAGCAGCTTAGGGACTAGCGGGGTTGATACGCAGTATTTT.

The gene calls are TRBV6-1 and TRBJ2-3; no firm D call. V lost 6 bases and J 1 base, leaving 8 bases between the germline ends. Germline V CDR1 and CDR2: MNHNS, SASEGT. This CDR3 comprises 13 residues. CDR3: CASRAPGTDTQYF. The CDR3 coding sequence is TGTGCCAGCAGGGCCCCGGGCACAGATACGCAGTATTTT.

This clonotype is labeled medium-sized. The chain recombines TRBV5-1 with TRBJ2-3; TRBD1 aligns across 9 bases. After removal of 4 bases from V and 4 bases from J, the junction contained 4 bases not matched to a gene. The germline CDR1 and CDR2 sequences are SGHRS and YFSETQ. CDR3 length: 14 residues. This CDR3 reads CASSRDRVSDTQYF. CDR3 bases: TGCGCCAGCAGCAGGGACAGGGTTTCAGATACGCAGTATTTT.

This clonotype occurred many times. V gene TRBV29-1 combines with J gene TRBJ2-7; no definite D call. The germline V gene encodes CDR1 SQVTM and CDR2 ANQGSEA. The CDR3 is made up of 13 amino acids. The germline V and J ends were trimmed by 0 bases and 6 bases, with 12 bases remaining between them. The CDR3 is CSVEEGSSVEQYF. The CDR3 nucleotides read TGCAGCGTTGAAGAAGGCTCTTCGGTCGAGCAGTACTTC.

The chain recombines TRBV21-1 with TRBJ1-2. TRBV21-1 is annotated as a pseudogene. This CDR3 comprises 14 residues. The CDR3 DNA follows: TGTGCCAGCAGCAAAGAAAGACAAAACTATGGCTACACCTTC. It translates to CASSKERQNYGYTF.

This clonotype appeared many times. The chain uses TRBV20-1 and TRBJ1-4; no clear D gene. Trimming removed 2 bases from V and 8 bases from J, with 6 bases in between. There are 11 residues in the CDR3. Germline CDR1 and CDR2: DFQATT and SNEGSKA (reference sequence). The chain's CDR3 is CSARPGEKLFF. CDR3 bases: TGCAGTGCTAGACCTGGGGAAAAACTGTTTTTT.

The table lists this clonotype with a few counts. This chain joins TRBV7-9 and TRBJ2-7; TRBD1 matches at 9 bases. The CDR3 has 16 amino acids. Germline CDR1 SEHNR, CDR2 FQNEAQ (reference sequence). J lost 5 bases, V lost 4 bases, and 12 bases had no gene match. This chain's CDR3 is CASSSNTRDRAHEQYF. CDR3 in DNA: TGTGCCAGCAGCTCCAACACCCGGGACAGGGCCCACGAGCAGTACTTC.